This T cell receptor (beta chain) was identified in a study of blood T cell repertoires in COVID-19. Ages ranged from roughly 18 to 95 years, with residence in about 23 US areas. Cohort placement rested on clinical history that participants reported themselves. For recovered donors of Cohort 3, there were two negative PCRs, clearance, or symptom resolution. Source study methods: How many nucleated cells were present was estimated from reference gene primer amplification. Assay: immunoSEQ multiplex PCR; the TCRdb copy retains only in-frame clones and omits some. V, J and clone size reflect that table, while D and trimming were determined from the DNA. The sample holds around 360,000 clones, roughly 84% seen once. Looked up from germline, CDR1 is SGHNT and CDR2 is YYREEE (reference sequence). V lost 1 base, J lost 4 bases, and 5 bases stayed unmatched. The CDR3 length is 16 residues.

The rearrangement links TRBV5-4 to TRBJ2-3, with 11 bases matching TRBD2. The sequence was obtained from a woman aged 25 to 39 who had recovered from COVID-19. The sample comprised PBMCs or T cells enriched from blood (not recorded which). The CDR3 loop reads CASSLIAGGPSDTQYF. In DNA, the CDR3 is TGTGCCAGCAGCTTGATAGCGGGAGGGCCATCAGATACGCAGTATTTT.